This T cell receptor beta chain stems from a study of tumor-infiltrating lymphocytes in localized non-small cell lung cancer. In the study overall: Several tumor histologies, both smoking statuses, and some post-neoadjuvant chemotherapy samples were included. Study-wide results and caveats: No T-cell fraction difference was seen between IM1 and IM2 tumors. Tumor T-cell fraction was not associated with recurrence-free survival. Different pieces of the same tissue were used for each assay.

The CDR3 runs to 17 residues. V shed 4 bases and J 11 bases; nucleotides not matched to a gene: 14. Germline CDR1 reads SGDLS; CDR2 reads YYNGEE. A word on this clone: The antigen is undetermined.

TCRdb's copy holds only in-frame clones and misses some; the assay was immunoSEQ multiplex PCR. The profile shows around 15,000 clones, 70% to 75% of them singletons. Sequencing was carried out using lung tumor tissue. The sequence came from a human donor with non-small cell lung cancer. V and J are TRBV9 and TRBJ1-6; 11 bases align to TRBD1. CDR3 DNA: TGTGCCAGCAGCCCCGGACAGGGGGCGCTCGTCATTACACCCCTCCACTTT. Translation: CASSPGQGALVITPLHF.